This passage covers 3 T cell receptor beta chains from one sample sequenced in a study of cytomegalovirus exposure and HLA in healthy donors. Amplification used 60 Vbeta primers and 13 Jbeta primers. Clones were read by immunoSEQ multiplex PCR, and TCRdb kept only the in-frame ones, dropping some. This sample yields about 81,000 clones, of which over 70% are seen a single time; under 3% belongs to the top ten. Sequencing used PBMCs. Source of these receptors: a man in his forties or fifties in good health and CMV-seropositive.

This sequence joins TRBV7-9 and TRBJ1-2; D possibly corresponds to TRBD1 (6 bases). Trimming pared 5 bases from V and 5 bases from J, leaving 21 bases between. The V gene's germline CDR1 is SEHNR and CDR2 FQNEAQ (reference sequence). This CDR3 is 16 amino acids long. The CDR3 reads CASSPRTDRAVYGYTF. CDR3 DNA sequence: TGTGCCAGCAGCCCGCGGACAGATCGAGCTGTATATGGCTACACCTTC.

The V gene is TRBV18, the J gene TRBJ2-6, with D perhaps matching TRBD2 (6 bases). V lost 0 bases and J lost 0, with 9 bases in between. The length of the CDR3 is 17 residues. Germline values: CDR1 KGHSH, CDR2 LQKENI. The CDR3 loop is CASSPPGGSSGANVLTF. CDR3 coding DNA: TGTGCCAGCTCACCACCGGGAGGAAGCTCTGGGGCCAACGTCCTGACTTTC.

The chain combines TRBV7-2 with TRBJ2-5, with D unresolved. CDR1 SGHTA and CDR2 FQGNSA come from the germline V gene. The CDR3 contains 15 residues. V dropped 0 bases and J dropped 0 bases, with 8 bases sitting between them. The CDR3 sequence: CASSLASLYQETQYF. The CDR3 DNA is TGTGCCAGCAGCTTAGCTTCACTTTACCAAGAGACCCAGTACTTC.